This passage covers 18 T cell receptor beta chains from one sample sequenced in a study of shared clonotypes between healthy human individuals. Profiled with immunoSEQ multiplex PCR; TCRdb holds only in-frame clones, not every one. Of around 2.1 million clones in the sample, 95% are singletons; the top ten hold roughly 0.13%. Sequences were obtained from naive CD4+ T cells sorted from blood. The subset is: CD45RA+ positively selected. The receptors derive from a man younger than 30 in good health.

J is TRBJ2-5 and V is TRBV2; 7 bases map to TRBD2. Germline CDR1 is SNHLY and CDR2 is FYNNEI. After removal of 4 bases from V and 0 bases from J, the junction contained 2 bases not matched to a gene. This CDR3 is built from 14 residues. In DNA form, the CDR3 reads TGTGCCAGCAGTGGCCTAGCGGACCAAGAGACCCAGTACTTC. As protein: CASSGLADQETQYF.

Only one count was recorded for this clone. The chain combines TRBV5-4 with TRBJ1-2; D uncertain. CDR1 SGHNT and CDR2 YYREEE come from the germline V gene (reference sequence). The CDR3 is made up of 15 amino acids. V was shortened by 0 bases and J by 1 base, with 10 bases between the two germline ends. In DNA, the CDR3 is TGTGCCAGCAGCTTGGGCCGTTCCTTTAACTATGGCTACACCTTC. This encodes CASSLGRSFNYGYTF.

The chain joins TRBV21-1 to TRBJ2-3; TRBD2 is the table's D call, not checked against the DNA. TRBV21-1 is described as a pseudogene. CDR3 size: 20 residues. The CDR3 sequence: CASSSNSGLAGGTGTDTQYF. The CDR3 DNA sequence: TGTGCCAGCAGCTCAAATTCGGGACTAGCGGGAGGAACTGGTACAGATACGCAGTATTTT.

This chain connects TRBV7-2 to TRBJ1-1; D unclear. This CDR3 comprises 14 residues. V was shortened by 1 base and J by 1 base, with 7 bases between the two germline ends. From germline, CDR1 is SGHTA and CDR2 FQGNSA. In DNA form, the CDR3 reads TGTGCCAGCAGCTTAGGAGCGGAGAACACTGAAGCTTTCTTT. Translation gives CASSLGAENTEAFF.

This clone was picked up a small number of times. This specimen includes other DNA sequences encoding the same CDR3. The genes are TRBV5-4 and TRBJ2-7, with D perhaps matching TRBD2 (5 bases). Trimming shortened V by 4 bases and J by 0 bases, and 5 bases separated the two germline ends. The germline V gene has CDR1 SGHNT and CDR2 YYREEE (reference sequence). The CDR3 runs to 12 residues. DNA of the CDR3: TGTGCCAGCAGCCGGGACTCCTACGAGCAGTACTTC. Translating it yields CASSRDSYEQYF.

The rearrangement links TRBV5-1 to TRBJ2-1; D is ambiguous. The CDR3 has 13 residues. V lost 4 bases, J lost 7 bases, and 12 bases lay in between. Germline CDR1 SGHRS, CDR2 YFSETQ. The CDR3: CASSLQDTNEQFF. The CDR3 nucleotides read TGCGCCAGCAGCCTGCAAGACACAAATGAGCAGTTCTTC.

This sequence joins TRBV2 and TRBJ2-7; TRBD2 matches 9 bases. Germline CDR1 SNHLY, CDR2 FYNNEI. The CDR3 runs 14 residues. V lost 6 bases to trimming and J lost 3 bases; unmatched junction nucleotides: 6. The CDR3 nucleotides are TGTGCCAGCAGATACCTAGCGGGACTCTACGAGCAGTACTTC. As protein: CASRYLAGLYEQYF.

This clone was seen only once. The chain has TRBV9 and TRBJ1-3; D is ambiguous. This CDR3 region has 16 residues. Germline V gene sequence: CDR1 SGDLS, CDR2 YYNGEE. Trimming shortened V by 0 bases and J by 0 bases, and 10 bases separated the two germline ends. CDR3 nucleotide sequence: TGTGCCAGCAGCGTAGGCGGCAGATTCTCTGGAAACACCATATATTTT. Encoded protein: CASSVGGRFSGNTIYF.

The chain uses TRBV9 and TRBJ2-6, with D possibly TRBD1 on 6 matching bases. Germline loops: CDR1 SGDLS, CDR2 YYNGEE. V lost 3 bases and J 8 bases, leaving 15 bases between the germline ends. The CDR3 sequence is 15 residues long. CDR3 nucleotide sequence: TGTGCCAGCAGCGGACTTGACAGGTCGTCCAACGTCCTGACTTTC. Its protein is CASSGLDRSSNVLTF.

The chain carries TRBV10-1 and TRBJ2-1; 8 bases line up with TRBD2. V gave up 2 bases and J gave up 4 bases; unmatched junction bases: 4. The CDR3 runs 15 residues. Germline lookup yields CDR1 WNHNN and CDR2 SYGVQD (reference sequence). Here the CDR3 DNA reads TGCGCCAGCAGTGAGCAGTTAGCGGGGTACAATGAGCAGTTCTTC. This gives the protein CASSEQLAGYNEQFF.

This clone was observed once. V is TRBV4-1 and J is TRBJ2-7; D ambiguous. V was trimmed by 0 bases and J by 3 bases, leaving 15 bases between them. Germline CDR1 and CDR2: MGHRA and YSYEKL. The CDR3 has 16 residues. CDR3 region: CASSQDRAHSVYEQYF. The DNA of the CDR3 is TGCGCCAGCAGCCAAGATCGGGCTCACAGTGTCTACGAGCAGTACTTC.

The chain recombines TRBV11-3 with TRBJ2-3; D is undetermined. This CDR3 region has 14 residues. V was trimmed by 5 bases and J by 1 base, leaving 10 bases between them. Looked up from germline, CDR1 is SGHNT and CDR2 is YENEEA. The chain's CDR3 is CASSTGGGTDTQYF. The CDR3 nucleotides read TGTGCCAGCAGCACCGGCGGTGGCACAGATACGCAGTATTTT. Looking up the rest from reference TRBV11-3 and TRBJ2-3 gives the full variable domain: EAGVVQSPRYKIIEKKQPVAFWCNPISGHNTLYWYLQNLGQGPELLIRYENEEAVDDSQLPKDRFSAERLKGVDSTLKIQPAELGDSAVYLCASSTGGGTDTQYFGPGTRLTVL.

This clone has only one observation. The chain is built from TRBV18 and TRBJ1-1; D is perhaps TRBD1 (5 bases). The CDR3 length is 13 residues. V lost 3 bases, J lost 8 bases, and 13 bases lay in between. Germline CDR1 and CDR2: KGHSH and LQKENI. The CDR3 DNA follows: TGTGCCAGCTCACCTGGGACGGCGAACGAAGCTTTCTTT. Residues: CASSPGTANEAFF.

This rearrangement joins TRBV27 to TRBJ1-5, with a tentative D call TRBD1 (5 bases). This CDR3 region has 15 residues. CDR1 and CDR2 from the germline V gene are MNHEY and SMNVEV (reference sequence). Deletions cut 4 bases from V and 4 bases from J, with 14 bases between. CDR3 region: CASSSGTTGNQPQHF. The CDR3 DNA reads TGTGCCAGCAGTTCTGGGACCACGGGGAATCAGCCCCAGCATTTT.

The rearrangement joins TRBV6-5 to TRBJ1-6; 7 bases are shared with TRBD1. V shed 4 bases, J shed 3 bases, and the junction held 3 bases outside the gene matches. Per the germline V gene, CDR1 is MNHEY and CDR2 is SVGAGI. This CDR3 spans 15 amino acids. The CDR3 DNA reads TGTGCCAGCAGTTTACGGGACAGCTATAATTCACCCCTCCACTTT. As protein: CASSLRDSYNSPLHF.

CDR3 DNA sequence: TGTGCCAGCAGCCCGGGGAGGGGGGGGCGGAGACCCTACAATGAGCAGTTCTTC. Encoded protein: CASSPGRGGRRPYNEQFF. The genes are TRBV7-8 and TRBJ2-1, with a weak D call TRBD2 (7 bases). The CDR3 consists of 18 residues. CDR1 SGHVS and CDR2 FQNEAQ come from the germline V gene. The V end was cut by 5 bases, the J end by 2 bases, with 22 bases between.

This chain connects TRBV7-9 to TRBJ2-5; possibly TRBD1 or TRBD2 for D (5 bases each). V was cut by 5 bases and J by 2 bases, with 18 bases left in between. CDR3 length equals 16 residues. Germline lookup yields CDR1 SEHNR and CDR2 FQNEAQ (reference sequence). DNA for the CDR3: TGTGCCAGCAGCCGCCGACTACCCGGGGCTCAAGAGACCCAGTACTTC. Its translation is CASSRRLPGAQETQYF.

CDR3 DNA: TGTGCCAGCTCAACAGGGTTTAACACTGAAGCTTTCTTT. Residues: CASSTGFNTEAFF. The chain uses TRBV18 and TRBJ1-1, with D possibly TRBD1 on 6 matching bases. Trimming took 5 bases from V and 2 from J, leaving 9 bases between them. The CDR3 is 13 residues long. The germline V gene has CDR1 KGHSH and CDR2 LQKENI.